Listed below are T cell receptor beta chains from one sample, sequenced in a study of shared clonotypes between healthy human individuals. Assay used: immunoSEQ multiplex PCR; TCRdb lists only in-frame clones, some missing. The sample holds 2,100,000 or so clones; approximately 94% are singletons and the top ten take roughly 0.13%. The source material was naive CD4+ T cells sorted from blood. Receptor source: a man aged 18 to 29 in good health. Both conserved end residues are part of each CDR3. Each record gives: J gene, V gene, D gene, clone size, CDR3 protein, CDR3 DNA. A D gene is named only where the DNA matches it firmly. Size tells how often a clone was seen (once, few, many) or the class of an expanded clone, and some rows leave it out.

J: TRBJ1-3; V: TRBV15; D: NA; size: once; CDR3: CATRRGSGNTIYF; DNA: TGTGCCACCAGGCGGGGGTCTGGAAACACCATATATTTT
J: TRBJ2-1; V: TRBV5-4; D: NA; size: NA; CDR3: CASSSPGRENEQFF; DNA: TGTGCCAGCAGCTCACCGGGACGAGAAAATGAGCAGTTCTTC
J: TRBJ2-3; V: TRBV15; D: NA; size: NA; CDR3: CATSTMGKDGTQYF; DNA: TGTGCCACCAGCACCATGGGGAAGGATGGTACGCAGTATTTT
J: TRBJ2-5; V: TRBV18; D: NA; size: once; CDR3: CASSEYSAGETQYF; DNA: TGTGCCAGCTCAGAATACTCCGCGGGGGAGACCCAGTACTTC
J: TRBJ1-1; V: TRBV2; D: NA; size: NA; CDR3: CASKVIYMNTEAFF; DNA: TGTGCCAGCAAGGTGATATACATGAACACTGAAGCTTTCTTT
J: TRBJ1-4; V: TRBV6-1; D: NA; size: NA; CDR3: CASRDGALGEKLFF; DNA: TGTGCCAGCAGGGATGGGGCCTTGGGGGAAAAACTGTTTTTT
J: TRBJ2-2; V: TRBV13; D: NA; size: NA; CDR3: CASSLQGLPGELFF; DNA: TGTGCCAGCAGCCTACAGGGTCTCCCCGGGGAGCTGTTTTTT
J: TRBJ2-3; V: TRBV9; D: NA; size: NA; CDR3: CASSVEDWVKGTQYF; DNA: TGTGCCAGCAGCGTAGAGGACTGGGTTAAAGGTACGCAGTATTTT
J: TRBJ1-2; V: TRBV6-5; D: TRBD1; size: NA; CDR3: CASSPGQLNGYTF; DNA: TGTGCCAGCAGCCCGGGACAGCTCAATGGCTACACCTTC
J: TRBJ1-1; V: TRBV7-3; D: TRBD1; size: NA; CDR3: CASSRRGQKNTEAFF; DNA: TGTGCCAGCAGCAGGAGGGGACAGAAGAACACTGAAGCTTTCTTT
J: TRBJ1-4; V: TRBV6-1; D: TRBD1; size: NA; CDR3: CASSDRQGARSEKLFF; DNA: TGTGCCAGCAGTGACAGACAGGGGGCGAGGAGCGAAAAACTGTTTTTT
J: TRBJ2-7; V: TRBV10-3; D: NA; size: NA; CDR3: CAISQNLGQGGYEQYF; DNA: TGTGCCATCAGTCAAAACCTCGGTCAGGGGGGCTACGAGCAGTACTTC
J: TRBJ1-6; V: TRBV4-1; D: NA; size: NA; CDR3: CASRAIGRENSPLHF; DNA: TGCGCCAGCAGGGCCATTGGACGGGAAAATTCACCCCTCCACTTT
J: TRBJ1-2; V: TRBV5-1; D: TRBD1; size: NA; CDR3: CASSPGDRVVYGYTF; DNA: TGCGCCAGCAGCCCTGGGGACAGGGTCGTCTATGGCTACACCTTC
J: TRBJ2-1; V: TRBV19; D: NA; size: NA; CDR3: CASTEEGRLSNEQFF; DNA: TGTGCCAGTACTGAGGAGGGAAGACTAAGCAATGAGCAGTTCTTC
J: TRBJ2-3; V: TRBV25-1; D: NA; size: NA; CDR3: CASSDPQRTDTQYF; DNA: TGTGCCAGCAGTGATCCCCAGCGCACAGATACGCAGTATTTT
J: TRBJ1-1; V: TRBV18; D: NA; size: NA; CDR3: CASSPFGLNTEAFF; DNA: TGTGCCAGCTCACCTTTCGGGCTGAACACTGAAGCTTTCTTT
J: TRBJ2-5; V: TRBV30; D: NA; size: NA; CDR3: CAWVWRGTGDQETQYF; DNA: TGTGCCTGGGTCTGGCGTGGGACCGGGGACCAAGAGACCCAGTACTTC
J: TRBJ2-3; V: TRBV5-4; D: NA; size: NA; CDR3: CASSSGTGFTDTQYF; DNA: TGTGCCAGCAGCTCCGGGACGGGCTTCACAGATACGCAGTATTTT
J: TRBJ2-3; V: TRBV10-1; D: NA; size: NA; CDR3: CAPHIRDTQYF; DNA: TGCGCCCCCCACATCCGGGATACGCAGTATTTT
J: TRBJ2-5; V: TRBV2; D: TRBD1; size: NA; CDR3: CASSAGQGARETQYF; DNA: TGTGCCAGCAGTGCGGGACAGGGGGCCAGAGAGACCCAGTACTTC
J: TRBJ2-7; V: TRBV2; D: NA; size: NA; CDR3: CATGPGLHEQYF; DNA: TGTGCCACCGGGCCTGGGCTACACGAGCAGTACTTC
J: TRBJ1-6; V: TRBV30; D: NA; size: NA; CDR3: CAWGSGKDNSPLHF; DNA: TGTGCCTGGGGCTCGGGGAAGGATAATTCACCCCTCCACTTT
J: TRBJ1-5; V: TRBV5-6; D: TRBD1; size: NA; CDR3: CASSFGQGAQPQHF; DNA: TGTGCCAGCAGCTTCGGACAGGGGGCACAGCCCCAGCATTTT
J: TRBJ2-3; V: TRBV19; D: TRBD1; size: NA; CDR3: CASSISTGGNTQYF; DNA: TGTGCCAGTAGTATATCAACAGGGGGCAATACGCAGTATTTT
J: TRBJ2-7; V: TRBV11-2; D: NA; size: NA; CDR3: CASSLWYSSNYEQYF; DNA: TGTGCCAGCAGCTTATGGTACAGCAGTAACTACGAGCAGTACTTC
J: TRBJ2-5; V: TRBV7-8; D: NA; size: NA; CDR3: CASSPRASQETQYF; DNA: TGTGCCAGCAGCCCCCGGGCCAGCCAAGAGACCCAGTACTTC
J: TRBJ2-2; V: TRBV7-2; D: TRBD2; size: NA; CDR3: CASSLRREGTGELFF; DNA: TGTGCCAGCAGCTTACGACGGGAGGGGACCGGGGAGCTGTTTTTT
J: TRBJ1-6; V: TRBV5-8; D: NA; size: NA; CDR3: CASSLAMGFSNSPLHF; DNA: TGTGCCAGCAGCTTGGCCATGGGTTTTAGTAATTCACCCCTCCACTTT
J: TRBJ1-6; V: TRBV5-4; D: NA; size: NA; CDR3: CASRESSYNSPLHF; DNA: TGTGCCAGCAGGGAGAGCTCCTATAATTCACCCCTCCACTTT
J: TRBJ2-7; V: TRBV7-9; D: TRBD1; size: NA; CDR3: CASSPTPGQGSYEQYF; DNA: TGTGCCAGCAGCCCTACCCCGGGACAGGGATCCTACGAGCAGTACTTC
J: TRBJ2-7; V: TRBV2; D: TRBD2; size: NA; CDR3: CASTPSGGTGEQYF; DNA: TGTGCCAGCACCCCTAGCGGGGGAACGGGGGAGCAGTACTTC
J: TRBJ2-1; V: TRBV6-1; D: NA; size: NA; CDR3: CATTEAGWYNEQFF; DNA: TGTGCCACCACAGAGGCAGGGTGGTACAATGAGCAGTTCTTC
J: TRBJ2-7; V: TRBV19; D: NA; size: NA; CDR3: CASSIVQGPSYEQYF; DNA: TGTGCCAGTAGTATAGTCCAGGGACCCTCCTACGAGCAGTACTTC
J: TRBJ1-5; V: TRBV10-2; D: NA; size: NA; CDR3: CASSEQGGNQPQHF; DNA: TGCGCCAGCAGTGAACAGGGCGGCAATCAGCCCCAGCATTTT
J: TRBJ2-3; V: TRBV6-5; D: NA; size: NA; CDR3: CASSYPTECTDTQYF; DNA: TGTGCCAGCAGTTACCCGACCGAGTGCACAGATACGCAGTATTTT
J: TRBJ2-1; V: TRBV28; D: NA; size: NA; CDR3: CASSLNGSPRQFF; DNA: TGTGCCAGCAGTTTGAACGGGTCGCCCCGGCAGTTCTTC
J: TRBJ1-2; V: TRBV30; D: NA; size: NA; CDR3: CAWSGLANYGYTF; DNA: TGTGCCTGGAGTGGGCTGGCTAACTATGGCTACACCTTC
J: TRBJ2-5; V: TRBV10-3; D: TRBD2; size: NA; CDR3: CAISESTSGQETQYF; DNA: TGTGCCATCAGTGAGTCGACTAGCGGCCAAGAGACCCAGTACTTC
J: TRBJ2-5; V: TRBV29-1; D: NA; size: NA; CDR3: CSVGQVKETQYF; DNA: TGCAGCGTTGGACAGGTCAAAGAGACCCAGTACTTC
J: TRBJ1-1; V: TRBV6-5; D: NA; size: NA; CDR3: CASSNKQGANTEAFF; DNA: TGTGCCAGCAGTAATAAACAGGGCGCTAACACTGAAGCTTTCTTT
J: TRBJ2-4; V: TRBV9; D: TRBD2; size: NA; CDR3: CASSAGLAGLQYF; DNA: TGTGCCAGCAGCGCAGGACTAGCGGGACTTCAGTACTTC
J: TRBJ2-7; V: TRBV7-2; D: TRBD2; size: NA; CDR3: CASSLGPSGYEQYF; DNA: TGTGCCAGCAGCTTAGGTCCTAGCGGATACGAGCAGTACTTC
J: TRBJ2-7; V: TRBV27; D: NA; size: NA; CDR3: CASTILTYEQYF; DNA: TGTGCCAGCACCATCCTCACCTACGAGCAGTACTTC
J: TRBJ2-1; V: TRBV7-9; D: TRBD1; size: NA; CDR3: CASSLLQGAFEQFF; DNA: TGTGCCAGCAGCTTACTCCAGGGGGCTTTTGAGCAGTTCTTC
J: TRBJ1-4; V: TRBV30; D: NA; size: NA; CDR3: CAWSESSRALGEKLFF; DNA: TGTGCCTGGAGCGAATCCTCCAGGGCCCTTGGTGAAAAACTGTTTTTT
J: TRBJ1-1; V: TRBV6-5; D: TRBD1; size: NA; CDR3: CASTPTGGGAEAFF; DNA: TGTGCCAGCACCCCGACAGGGGGTGGGGCTGAAGCTTTCTTT
J: TRBJ1-5; V: TRBV4-1; D: NA; size: NA; CDR3: CASSQDGQINQPQHF; DNA: TGCGCCAGCAGCCAAGACGGACAGATCAATCAGCCCCAGCATTTT
J: TRBJ2-3; V: TRBV19; D: TRBD2; size: NA; CDR3: CASSISAGGSTDTQYF; DNA: TGTGCCAGTAGTATCTCAGCGGGGGGTAGCACAGATACGCAGTATTTT
J: TRBJ1-2; V: TRBV11-2; D: NA; size: NA; CDR3: CASSLAGTARNYGYTF; DNA: TGTGCCAGCAGCTTAGCAGGGACGGCGAGAAACTATGGCTACACCTTC
J: TRBJ2-5; V: TRBV5-1; D: NA; size: NA; CDR3: CASSRDGNQETQYF; DNA: TGCGCCAGCAGCAGGGACGGCAACCAGGAGACCCAGTACTTC